This entry lists 20 T cell receptor beta chains sequenced from one sample in a study of spatial heterogeneity in lung cancer. TCRdb analysed the 5' RACE reads with MiXCR anew, one entry per CDR3 protein. The sample has thousands of distinct CDR3 sequences, roughly 9.2% seen once. Time point noted: sample taken at primary tumor resection. Whole RNA from tumor, nontumor lung or frozen PBMC was sequenced unsorted. The sequenced sample was PBMCs, obtained at surgery. These TCRs come from a male donor with early-stage non-small cell lung cancer.

Turning to this clonotype: This beta chain appears as a stray read in a library generated for alpha chains; its size is not informative. The gene calls are TRBV20-1 and TRBJ2-1; no clear D gene. This CDR3 has 13 amino acids. V lost 2 bases to trimming and J lost 9 bases, with 14 bases between them. CDR1 and CDR2 (germline): DFQATT, SNEGSKA (reference sequence). Here the CDR3 DNA reads TGCAGTGCTAGACCTTCTGGGTTGAGTGAGCAGTTCTTC. Protein product: CSARPSGLSEQFF.

This clonotype was seen ten or more times. This beta chain appears as a stray read in a library generated for alpha chains; its size is not informative. The chain carries TRBV12-3 or TRBV12-4 and TRBJ2-7; tentative D call: TRBD2 (6 bases). Trimming left V 1 base short and J 4 bases short, with 14 bases between. The CDR3 length is 15 residues. CDR3 bases: TGTGCCAGCAGTTTAGTCGGGGGAGCACGGTACGAGCAGTACTTC. Its translation is CASSLVGGARYEQYF.

This clonotype was recorded many times. Because the library targeted alpha chains, this beta chain is an off-target read whose size means little. The CDR3 is CASSLGQSVDGYTF. In DNA, the CDR3 is TGTGCCAGCAGCCTCGGACAGTCCGTCGATGGCTACACCTTC. The rearrangement joins TRBV7-2 to TRBJ1-2; D possibly corresponds to TRBD1 (6 bases). Per germline, CDR1 SGHTA and CDR2 FQGNSA. The V and J ends lost 5 bases and 6 bases respectively, with 16 bases between them. The CDR3 totals 14 residues.

This clonotype showed up just a few times. This beta chain lies outside the target of a library built for alpha chains; its clone size means little. J is TRBJ2-3 and V is TRBV2, with D possibly TRBD2 on 6 matching bases. The CDR3 sequence is 15 residues long. Germline CDR1 is SNHLY and CDR2 is FYNNEI. Between the trimmed V and J ends, which lost 6 bases and 4 bases, there was a span of 17 bases. DNA of the CDR3: TGTGCCAGCAGCCCTGGAGGGCCAATTGCAGATACGCAGTATTTT. This codes for CASSPGGPIADTQYF.

This clonotype rates as medium-sized. This beta chain turned up in a library designed for alpha chains; as an off-target read, its abundance says little. The V and J genes are TRBV2 and TRBJ1-5; 11 nucleotides align to TRBD1. Germline-derived CDR1 and CDR2 are SNHLY and FYNNEI. V trimming: 6 bases; J trimming: 5 bases; junction bases outside the gene matches: 6. The CDR3 is 15 amino acids. The CDR3: CASRDGTGGYQPQHF. The CDR3 DNA reads TGTGCCAGCAGGGACGGGACAGGGGGTTATCAGCCCCAGCATTTT.

Concerning this clonotype: A library prepared for alpha chains yielded this beta chain as an off-target read; its size is of little meaning. The rearrangement uses TRBV12-3 or TRBV12-4 and TRBJ2-3; D not resolved. This CDR3 is 13 amino acids long. V shed 5 bases and J shed 1 base, with 7 bases lying between them. CDR3 nucleotides: TGTGCCAGCAGTACGGCGGGCACAGATACGCAGTATTTT. Its protein is CASSTAGTDTQYF.

A remark on this clonotype: The library was prepared for alpha chains; this beta chain is a stray read, so its frequency means little. The chain carries TRBV7-9 and TRBJ1-2; D unresolved. There are 13 residues in the CDR3. V lost 1 base and J 10 bases, leaving 13 bases between the germline ends. Germline-derived CDR1 and CDR2 are SEHNR and FQNEAQ (reference sequence). CDR3 loop: CASSLGQQWTYTF. The CDR3 nucleotides read TGTGCCAGCAGCTTAGGGCAGCAGTGGACCTACACCTTC.

This clonotype was seen at least ten times. This beta chain appears as a stray read in a library generated for alpha chains; its size is not informative. This chain joins TRBV9 and TRBJ2-1; tentatively, D is TRBD1 (6 bases). The V end lost 5 bases, the J end lost 10 bases, and 10 bases lay between the germline ends. The CDR3 covers 11 residues. Germline CDR1 and CDR2: SGDLS and YYNGEE. The CDR3 region is CASSGGREQFF. CDR3 nucleotides: TGTGCCAGCAGTGGGGGCAGGGAGCAGTTCTTC. The full variable domain, rest sourced from reference TRBV9 and TRBJ2-1, is DSGVTQTPKHLITATGQRVTLRCSPRSGDLSVYWYQQSLDQGLQFLIQYYNGEERAKGNILERFSAQQFPDLHSELNLSSLELGDSALYFCASSGGREQFFGPGTRLTVL.

At least ten counts were recorded for this clonotype. This beta chain is off target for a library built for alpha chains, so its abundance means little. The rearrangement joins TRBV7-8 to TRBJ2-2; D unresolved. The CDR3 totals 15 residues. CDR1 and CDR2 from the germline V gene are SGHVS and FQNEAQ. V shed 5 bases and J shed 0 bases, with 10 bases lying between them. CDR3 bases: TGTGCCAGCAGCCTCCTCGGAACGAACACCGGGGAGCTGTTTTTT. Encoded protein: CASSLLGTNTGELFF. Looking up the rest from reference TRBV7-8 and TRBJ2-2 gives the full variable domain: GAGVSQSPRYKVAKRGQDVALRCDPISGHVSLFWYQQALGQGPEFLTYFQNEAQLDKSGLPSDRFFAERPEGSVSTLKIQRTQQEDSAVYLCASSLLGTNTGELFFGEGSRLTVL.

This clonotype was observed at least ten times. This beta chain is off target for a library built for alpha chains, so its abundance means little. This chain links TRBV29-1 with TRBJ2-1, with 12 bases that match TRBD2. CDR1 is SQVTM, CDR2 ANQGSEA, per germline. V gave up 1 base and J gave up 5 bases; unmatched junction bases: 0. The CDR3 runs 14 residues. CDR3: CSVEGLAGDNEQFF. In nucleotides, the CDR3 is TGCAGCGTTGAAGGACTAGCGGGGGACAATGAGCAGTTCTTC.

The table lists this clonotype with a few counts. The library was built for alpha chains, so this beta chain is an off-target read and its size means little. The chain employs TRBV4-3 and TRBJ2-4; TRBD2 agrees at 10 bases. V dropped 3 bases and J dropped 3; count of bases not matched to a gene: 5. Per germline, CDR1 LGHNA and CDR2 YSLEER. CDR3 length: 16 amino acids. The CDR3 DNA follows: TGCGCCAGCAGCCAGGAAACTAGCGGGAACAAAAACATTCAGTACTTC. As protein: CASSQETSGNKNIQYF.

This clonotype was counted ten times or more. Found in a library prepared for alpha chains, this beta chain is an off-target read, and its abundance has little meaning. The J gene is TRBJ1-1, the V gene TRBV5-5, with a possible D match to TRBD1 (6 bases). Trimming removed 0 bases from V and 4 bases from J, with 10 bases in between. Germline V lookup: CDR1 SGHKS, CDR2 YYEKEE (reference sequence). The CDR3 runs 14 residues. The DNA for the CDR3 is TGTGCCAGCAGCTTGGAAGGAGGGGGCACTGAAGCTTTCTTT. Amino acid sequence: CASSLEGGGTEAFF.

In this sample, this clonotype is medium-sized. This beta chain is off target for a library built for alpha chains, so its abundance means little. The chain is built from TRBV29-1 and TRBJ2-5; perhaps TRBD2 as D (6 bases). Germline V gene data show CDR1 as SQVTM and CDR2 as ANQGSEA. This CDR3 is 14 amino acids long. Deletions cut 3 bases from V and 4 bases from J, with 15 bases between. DNA of the CDR3: TGCAGCGTTGATTTGGGGGGAGGAGGAGAGACCCAGTACTTC. The encoded protein is CSVDLGGGGETQYF. The full variable domain, in which reference TRBV29-1 and TRBJ2-5 provide the parts outside the CDR3, is SAVISQKPSRDICQRGTSLTIQCQVDSQVTMMFWYRQQPGQSLTLIATANQGSEATYESGFVIDKFPISRPNLTFSTLTVSNMSPEDSSIYLCSVDLGGGGETQYFGPGTRLLVL.

Comment on this clonotype: This beta chain appears as a stray read in a library generated for alpha chains; its size is not informative. The CDR3 here is CASSPSGIYEQYF. CDR3 sequence (DNA): TGTGCCAGCAGCCCTAGCGGGATCTACGAGCAGTACTTC. The rearrangement uses TRBV7-9 and TRBJ2-7, with TRBD2 matching 9 bases. V lost 5 bases and J lost 3; bases outside the gene matches: 2. There are 13 residues in the CDR3. The germline gives CDR1 SEHNR, CDR2 FQNEAQ (reference sequence).

This clonotype was observed at least ten times. The size of this beta chain means little, since it is a stray read in a library made for alpha chains. The V and J genes are TRBV7-8 and TRBJ1-5, with D possibly TRBD1 on 5 matching bases. Between the trimmed V and J ends, which lost 1 base and 7 bases, there was a span of 17 bases. The CDR3 has 16 amino acids. CDR1 and CDR2 (germline): SGHVS, FQNEAQ. CDR3 region: CASSLGSAGINQPQHF. The CDR3 DNA follows: TGTGCCAGCAGCTTAGGATCGGCAGGGATAAACCAGCCCCAGCATTTT.

As to this clonotype: The size of this beta chain means little, since it is a stray read in a library made for alpha chains. The chain carries TRBV30 and TRBJ1-1, with D tentatively TRBD1 (5 bases). Trimming removed 0 bases from V and 3 bases from J, with 11 bases in between. This CDR3 region has 14 residues. CDR1 is GTSNPN and CDR2 is SVGIG in the germline V gene (reference sequence). The CDR3 protein is CAWSVGHLDTEAFF. CDR3 in DNA: TGTGCCTGGAGTGTCGGACACTTGGACACTGAAGCTTTCTTT.

This clonotype is categorized as medium-sized (0.01 to 0.1%). This beta chain is off target for a library built for alpha chains, so its abundance means little. This chain joins TRBV29-1 and TRBJ2-2; TRBD1 is a possible D gene (6 bases). The V and J ends lost 7 bases and 6 bases respectively, with 21 bases between them. The CDR3 runs 15 residues. Per germline, CDR1 SQVTM and CDR2 ANQGSEA. CDR3 region: CSAEGDIKLSGELFF. Here the CDR3 DNA reads TGCAGCGCTGAGGGGGACATTAAGTTATCCGGGGAGCTGTTTTTT.

This clonotype showed up many times. This beta chain slipped into a library made for alpha chains as a stray read, so its size is not meaningful. V is TRBV11-1 and J is TRBJ2-1; 8 bases are a match to TRBD2. CDR3 length: 15 amino acids. J gave up 6 bases and V 3 bases, and 7 bases lay outside the gene matches. CDR1 is SGHAT and CDR2 is FQDESV in the germline V gene (reference sequence). The CDR3 sequence: CASSFVSGGVNEQFF. CDR3 nucleotides: TGTGCCAGCAGCTTCGTCTCGGGAGGGGTCAATGAGCAGTTCTTC.

This clonotype occurred many times. The library was designed around alpha chains, so this beta chain is a stray read whose abundance carries little weight. The CDR3 loop is CASSPGREETQYF. The CDR3 coding sequence is TGTGCCAGCAGCCCCGGGAGGGAAGAGACCCAGTACTTC. The chain links TRBV7-3 to TRBJ2-5; 8 bases match TRBD2. The CDR3 is made up of 13 amino acids. Germline lookup yields CDR1 SGHTA and CDR2 FQGTGA. The V and J ends lost 5 bases and 3 bases, in that order; junction bases with no gene match: 2.

This clonotype was found many times. This beta chain appears as a stray read in a library generated for alpha chains; its size is not informative. The CDR3 region has the DNA TGTGCCACCAGCGGGTACTTACGGGACTCACAGGATACGCAGTATTTT. Protein sequence: CATSGYLRDSQDTQYF. V usage is TRBV15 and J usage is TRBJ2-3, with a tentative D call TRBD2 (6 bases). Trimming stripped 5 bases from V and 6 bases from J, with 21 bases between. The CDR3 extends over 16 amino acids. In germline, CDR1 is LNHNV, CDR2 YYDKDF (reference sequence). The full variable domain, rest sourced from reference TRBV15 and TRBJ2-3, is DAMVIQNPRYQVTQFGKPVTLSCSQTLNHNVMYWYQQKSSQAPKLLFHYYDKDFNNEADTPDNFQSRRPNTSFCFLDIRSPGLGDTAMYLCATSGYLRDSQDTQYFGPGTRLTVL.